These 26 T cell receptor beta chains originate from one sample sequenced in a study of CXCR3-negative and CXCR3-positive naive CD8 T cells. It was by 5' RACE with UMI labels that the TRB cDNA libraries were prepared. TCRdb reprocessed the 5' RACE reads and stores each CDR3 protein as one record, lacking DNA. Recorded for this sample: over 100,000 distinct CDR3 sequences. The specimen was naive CXCR3- CD8+ T cells from blood. Subset given: CD45RO-CCR7+CD27+CD95- naive CD8+ T cells lacking CXCR3 (TNR3-). The source is a human donor in good health. Some clones in this sample may be carry-over from other donors' samples.

CDR3 sequence reads: CASSPGHTNTDTQYF. This chain links TRBV12-3 or TRBV12-4 with TRBJ2-3. The CDR3 loop spans 15 amino acids.

This chain joins TRBV28 and TRBJ1-1; the TCRdb call, TRBD1, lacks DNA for checking. The V gene's germline CDR1 is MDHEN and CDR2 SYDVKM. The CDR3 length is 14 residues. The CDR3 protein is CASSLSGADTEAFF.

This sequence joins TRBV28 and TRBJ1-4; without DNA, the TCRdb call of TRBD1 cannot be checked. The CDR3 is 15 residues long. In germline, CDR1 is MDHEN, CDR2 SYDVKM. The CDR3 here is CASSPRLSANEKLFF.

The V and J genes are TRBV5-1 and TRBJ2-1; the TCRdb call, TRBD2, lacks DNA for checking. Germline V gene lookup returns CDR1 SGHRS and CDR2 YFSETQ. The CDR3 has 16 amino acids. CDR3 residues: CASSSSGESSYNEQFF.

The V gene is TRBV12-3 or TRBV12-4, the J gene TRBJ1-1; TCRdb lists TRBD1, though no DNA is available to test this call. The CDR3 consists of 17 residues. CDR3 protein: CASSLSGQGEENTEAFF.

The V call is TRBV6-6, the J call TRBJ2-7; the TCRdb D gene call, TRBD2, has no DNA to confirm it. Germline V gene lookup returns CDR1 MNHNY and CDR2 SVGAGI (reference sequence). The CDR3 spans 17 residues. CDR3 region: CASSYSSGRAIAYEQYF.

The chain couples TRBV15 to TRBJ2-1; the D call of TRBD1 rests on TCRdb alone, since no DNA is present to check it. The CDR3 runs 20 residues. Germline CDR1 is LNHNV and CDR2 is YYDKDF (reference sequence). CDR3 sequence reads: CATSNPLWVQTPSNPNEQFF.

The chain links TRBV6-5 to TRBJ1-1; no DNA is available, so the TRBD1 call from TCRdb remains unchecked. The CDR3 has 14 amino acids. Germline CDR1 and CDR2: MNHEY and SVGAGI. The CDR3 reads CASSYFKGPTEAFF.

The V gene is TRBV12-5, the J gene TRBJ2-1; the D call from TCRdb, TRBD2, cannot be confirmed without DNA. In germline, CDR1 is LGHNT, CDR2 FRNRAP. The CDR3 is 22 amino acids. The CDR3 here is CASGSFSSPGLAGGGTYNEQFF.

The J gene is TRBJ2-1, the V gene TRBV6-5; TCRdb designates TRBD1, a call that cannot be tested without DNA. The CDR3 is 14 amino acids. CDR1 and CDR2 from the germline V gene are MNHEY and SVGAGI. CDR3 residues: CASSYGTPHNEQFF.

The CDR3 sequence: CASSMETGVWELFF. V and J are TRBV19 and TRBJ2-2; lacking DNA, the TRBD1 call made by TCRdb goes unchecked. The CDR3 sequence is 14 residues long. The germline CDR1 and CDR2 sequences are LNHDA and SQIVND (reference sequence).

The chain carries TRBV4-3 and TRBJ2-1; checking the TCRdb D call of TRBD2 is not possible without DNA. Germline V gives CDR1 LGHNA, CDR2 YSLEER. The CDR3 sequence is 17 residues long. The CDR3 sequence is CASSQDPLAGSYNEQFF.

V usage is TRBV27 and J usage is TRBJ2-5; TCRdb outputs TRBD2, but without DNA this stays unchecked. CDR1 is MNHEY and CDR2 is SMNVEV in the germline V gene (reference sequence). The CDR3 sequence is 15 residues long. The CDR3 sequence: CASSSLAGGQETQYF.

The chain carries TRBV7-9 and TRBJ1-2; checking the TCRdb D call of TRBD1 is not possible without DNA. The CDR3 has 14 amino acids. CDR1 SEHNR and CDR2 FQNEAQ come from the germline V gene (reference sequence). CDR3 residues: CASSSTGGLYGYTF.

V usage is TRBV5-1 and J usage is TRBJ1-1. The CDR3 consists of 13 residues. Looked up from germline, CDR1 is SGHRS and CDR2 is YFSETQ. CDR3 sequence reads: CASSFLGASEAFF.

This rearrangement joins TRBV11-2 to TRBJ2-7; TCRdb reports TRBD2, a call that lacks DNA to check it against. Germline V CDR1 and CDR2: SGHAT, FQNNGV. The CDR3 totals 15 residues. The CDR3 spells CASTPWSGGSYEQYF.

The rearrangement links TRBV7-6 to TRBJ2-3. CDR1 is SGHVS, CDR2 FNYEAQ, per germline. This CDR3 has 13 residues. The CDR3 protein is CASSQHQSDTQYF.

The chain links TRBV28 to TRBJ1-5; the TRBD1 assignment by TCRdb is unverifiable without DNA. Germline V gene data show CDR1 as MDHEN and CDR2 as SYDVKM. The CDR3 is 14 amino acids. This CDR3 reads CASSFRDSGQPQHF.

The J gene is TRBJ2-7, the V gene TRBV4-1; TCRdb's D gene call, TRBD2, goes unchecked for lack of DNA. Germline CDR1 reads MGHRA; CDR2 reads YSYEKL. CDR3 length: 15 amino acids. CDR3 in amino acids: CASSQEGRAAYEQYF.

This chain's CDR3 is CASTPSPGSYEQYF. The chain is built from TRBV12-3 or TRBV12-4 and TRBJ2-7; TCRdb reports TRBD1, a call that lacks DNA to check it against. The CDR3 extends over 14 amino acids.

The chain recombines TRBV29-1 with TRBJ2-7; TCRdb outputs TRBD1, but without DNA this stays unchecked. From germline, CDR1 is SQVTM and CDR2 ANQGSEA. The CDR3 has 13 amino acids. The CDR3 reads CSVRGGLPYEQYF.

The genes are TRBV28 and TRBJ2-1; the D call from TCRdb, TRBD1, cannot be confirmed without DNA. CDR3 size: 15 residues. Germline CDR1 reads MDHEN; CDR2 reads SYDVKM. CDR3 region: CASSNRDRELNEQFF.

This chain connects TRBV7-2 to TRBJ2-5; as DNA is missing, the TRBD2 call by TCRdb cannot be tested. Germline-derived CDR1 and CDR2 are SGHTA and FQGNSA. CDR3 length: 16 amino acids. The CDR3 loop reads CASSLLSTSILETQYF. The full variable domain, with the rest looked up from reference TRBV7-2 and TRBJ2-5, is GAGVSQSPSNKVTEKGKDVELRCDPISGHTALYWYRQSLGQGLEFLIYFQGNSAPDKSGLPSDRFSAERTGGSVSTLTIQRTQQEDSAVYLCASSLLSTSILETQYFGPGTRLLVL.

The rearrangement uses TRBV12-3 or TRBV12-4 and TRBJ2-7; TCRdb gives TRBD1 as the D gene, but with no DNA this cannot be confirmed. CDR3 size: 15 residues. The CDR3 region is CASSIRDRGSYEQYF.

The chain links TRBV7-2 to TRBJ2-1; lacking DNA, the TRBD2 call made by TCRdb goes unchecked. The germline V gene encodes CDR1 SGHTA and CDR2 FQGNSA. The CDR3 contains 15 residues. The CDR3 loop is CASSPAGGHYNEQFF.

The chain couples TRBV5-4 to TRBJ2-1. There are 12 residues in the CDR3. Germline V gene sequence: CDR1 SGHNT, CDR2 YYREEE (reference sequence). This CDR3 reads CASSYGEEEQFF.